The 2 T cell receptor beta chains listed next were all sequenced from one sample in a study of T cell changes during pregnancy in multiple sclerosis. Profiling relied on immunoSEQ multiplex PCR, and the TCRdb table lists in-frame clones only, not all of them. The sample yields 40,000 or so clones, around 94% seen once. Sequenced here: CD8+ T cells from peripheral blood mononuclear cells, sampled in the third trimester of pregnancy. Receptor source: a female donor with multiple sclerosis, enrolled in a pregnancy study.

CDR3 nucleotides: TGTGCCTGGAATAGCGGTACCTACGAGCAGTACTTC. Amino acids: CAWNSGTYEQYF. The V call is TRBV30, the J call TRBJ2-7; tentative D call: TRBD2 (6 bases). V dropped 4 bases and J dropped 2 bases, with 9 bases sitting between them. CDR1 is GTSNPN, CDR2 SVGIG, per germline (reference sequence). The CDR3 has 12 residues.

This sequence joins TRBV27 and TRBJ1-2; D remains ambiguous. V lost 5 bases and J 8 bases, leaving 12 bases between the germline ends. The CDR3 runs to 12 residues. Germline loops: CDR1 MNHEY, CDR2 SMNVEV (reference sequence). CDR3 sequence: CASSGGSLGYTF. The CDR3 nucleotides read TGTGCCAGCAGTGGAGGATCTCTCGGCTACACCTTC.